A selection of T cell receptor beta chains follows, all from one sample in a study of shared clonotypes between healthy human individuals. Assay used: immunoSEQ multiplex PCR; TCRdb lists only in-frame clones, some missing. This sample has millions of clones, with about 92% found just once. The sample consisted of naive CD4+ T cells sorted from blood. The receptor set was obtained from a man between 18 and 29 years old in good health. CDR3s include the opening cysteine and the closing phenylalanine or tryptophan. The order of the fields is V gene, D gene, clone size, J gene, CDR3 protein, CDR3 DNA. D genes are given only for firm matches. Where a row states a size, it is once, few, many or the class of an expanded clone; other rows omit it.

TRBV18	.	.	TRBJ1-2	CASSPDENYGYTF	TGTGCCAGCTCACCAGATGAGAACTATGGCTACACCTTC
TRBV10-3	TRBD2	.	TRBJ2-1	CAISETRLAYYEQFF	TGTGCCATCAGTGAGACGAGACTAGCGTACTATGAGCAGTTCTTC
TRBV10-3	.	once	TRBJ1-5	CAISKSQPQHF	TGTGCCATCAGCAAGAGTCAGCCCCAGCATTTT
TRBV6-1	TRBD1	.	TRBJ1-1	CASSHQGAVAEAFF	TGTGCCAGCAGTCATCAGGGGGCGGTGGCTGAAGCTTTCTTT
TRBV29-1	.	once	TRBJ1-2	CSVEGGSALNYGYTF	TGCAGCGTTGAGGGCGGGTCGGCTCTTAACTATGGCTACACCTTC
TRBV25-1	.	once	TRBJ1-6	CASQGHYNSPLHF	TGTGCCAGCCAGGGACATTATAATTCACCCCTCCACTTT
TRBV18	.	.	TRBJ2-2	CASSPGGTNTGELFF	TGTGCCAGCTCCCCAGGGGGGACCAACACCGGGGAGCTGTTTTTT
TRBV4-3	.	.	TRBJ1-1	CASSQEEKQNTEAFF	TGCGCCAGCAGCCAAGAAGAGAAACAGAACACTGAAGCTTTCTTT
TRBV7-2	TRBD2	.	TRBJ2-7	CASSEGLAGGIAEQYF	TGTGCCAGCAGCGAGGGACTAGCGGGAGGGATTGCCGAGCAGTACTTC
TRBV19	.	.	TRBJ1-1	CASSIPAWAGPEEAFF	TGTGCCAGTAGTATACCGGCCTGGGCAGGTCCGGAAGAAGCTTTCTTT
TRBV30	.	.	TRBJ1-6	CAWSDAGTYNSPLHF	TGTGCCTGGAGTGATGCAGGGACCTATAATTCACCCCTCCACTTT
TRBV7-9	TRBD2	.	TRBJ2-2	CASSEHPTSGGARTGELFF	TGTGCCAGCAGCGAACACCCGACTAGCGGGGGGGCGAGGACCGGGGAGCTGTTTTTT
TRBV5-6	TRBD1	.	TRBJ2-7	CASSFRPRQGAWEQYF	TGTGCCAGCAGCTTCCGACCCCGACAGGGGGCATGGGAGCAGTACTTC
TRBV30	.	.	TRBJ2-7	CAWNADIDYEQYF	TGTGCCTGGAACGCGGACATTGACTACGAGCAGTACTTC
TRBV6-1	TRBD1	.	TRBJ2-7	CASSVGTGLSYEQYF	TGTGCCAGCAGTGTCGGGACAGGCCTATCCTACGAGCAGTACTTC
TRBV28	.	.	TRBJ1-1	CASSPPNLGSTEAFF	TGTGCCAGCAGTCCCCCGAACCTTGGTAGCACTGAAGCTTTCTTT
TRBV6-5	.	.	TRBJ2-7	CASSLQPSYEQYF	TGTGCCAGCAGTCTACAGCCATCCTACGAGCAGTACTTC
TRBV5-1	.	.	TRBJ2-6	CASSFGRSGANVLTF	TGCGCCAGCAGCTTTGGACGGTCTGGGGCCAACGTCCTGACTTTC
TRBV30	.	few	TRBJ1-2	CAWSSRGDQGYTF	TGTGCCTGGAGTTCTAGGGGGGATCAAGGCTACACCTTC
TRBV9	TRBD2	.	TRBJ2-5	CASSVGGVQETQYF	TGTGCCAGCAGCGTCGGGGGGGTCCAAGAGACCCAGTACTTC
TRBV6-5	TRBD1	.	TRBJ2-7	CASIRTGTYEQYF	TGTGCCAGCATCCGGACAGGAACCTACGAGCAGTACTTC
TRBV11-2	.	once	TRBJ1-3	CASSLELGFGNTIYF	TGTGCCAGCAGCTTAGAGTTGGGGTTTGGAAACACCATATATTTT
TRBV19	.	.	TRBJ2-2	CASSIVLGGAGSGELFF	TGTGCCAGTAGTATTGTTTTGGGGGGCGCCGGGTCCGGGGAGCTGTTTTTT
TRBV4-1	TRBD2	.	TRBJ2-2	CASSQTSDTGELFF	TGCGCCAGCAGCCAAACTAGCGACACCGGGGAGCTGTTTTTT
TRBV13	TRBD2	.	TRBJ2-1	CASSDLSRGGQNEQFF	TGTGCCAGCAGCGACCTTTCCCGGGGGGGGCAGAATGAGCAGTTCTTC
TRBV27	TRBD1	.	TRBJ2-7	CASRRTGDSPLTYEQYF	TGTGCCAGCAGACGGACAGGGGATAGCCCCCTGACCTACGAGCAGTACTTC
TRBV19	.	.	TRBJ2-2	CASSIGGRALETGELFF	TGTGCCAGTAGTATAGGGGGCCGAGCTCTTGAAACCGGGGAGCTGTTTTTT
TRBV7-9	TRBD1	once	TRBJ2-1	CASSKGQVDYNEQFF	TGTGCCAGCAGCAAAGGACAGGTGGATTACAATGAGCAGTTCTTC
TRBV4-1	TRBD2	.	TRBJ2-3	CASSQGTLRAGGKDTQYF	TGCGCCAGCAGCCAGGGGACTTTGCGAGCGGGGGGGAAAGATACGCAGTATTTT
TRBV30	.	.	TRBJ1-2	CAWSGGGGPYGYTF	TGTGCCTGGAGTGGGGGGGGAGGGCCCTATGGCTACACCTTC
TRBV2	TRBD2	.	TRBJ2-7	CASLRDLAGGGEQYF	TGTGCCAGCCTCAGAGATCTAGCGGGAGGGGGGGAGCAGTACTTC
TRBV29-1	.	.	TRBJ2-6	CSVDGQAGANVLTF	TGCAGCGTTGATGGGCAGGCTGGGGCCAACGTCCTGACTTTC
TRBV7-2	TRBD2	.	TRBJ2-7	CASSLLAGDYEQYF	TGTGCCAGCAGCCTACTAGCGGGGGACTACGAGCAGTACTTC
TRBV7-9	.	few	TRBJ2-3	CASSPETGTGTDTQYF	TGTGCCAGCAGCCCCGAGACAGGAACAGGCACAGATACGCAGTATTTT
TRBV29-1	TRBD1	.	TRBJ2-7	CSVGTGWEQYF	TGCAGCGTGGGGACAGGGTGGGAGCAGTACTTC
TRBV11-1	.	once	TRBJ1-6	CASSLDGPLHF	TGTGCCAGCAGCTTAGATGGACCCCTCCACTTT
TRBV4-1	.	.	TRBJ2-3	CASSQAGFPEDTQYF	TGCGCCAGCAGCCAAGCCGGATTCCCAGAAGATACGCAGTATTTT
TRBV9	TRBD2	.	TRBJ2-1	CASSVGLSGSYNEQFF	TGTGCCAGCAGCGTAGGTCTTAGCGGGAGCTACAATGAGCAGTTCTTC
TRBV19	.	once	TRBJ1-3	CASSINPRGGNTIYF	TGTGCCAGTAGTATAAATCCACGGGGTGGAAACACCATATATTTT
TRBV23-1	.	.	TRBJ2-1	CAWKQGHEQFF	TGCGCCTGGAAACAGGGCCATGAGCAGTTCTTC
TRBV19	TRBD1	.	TRBJ1-1	CASSLQGALSTEAFF	TGTGCCAGTAGTCTACAGGGGGCGCTCAGCACTGAAGCTTTCTTT
TRBV4-3	.	.	TRBJ1-1	CASSQDVGVVNTEAFF	TGCGCCAGCAGCCAAGATGTGGGAGTAGTGAACACTGAAGCTTTCTTT
TRBV25-1	.	.	TRBJ2-7	CASRGRRGAAYEQYF	TGTGCCAGCAGAGGCCGCAGGGGGGCGGCCTACGAGCAGTACTTC
TRBV5-6	TRBD2	.	TRBJ2-7	CASSFRRLAGGNEQYF	TGTGCCAGCAGCTTCCGGAGACTAGCGGGAGGGAACGAGCAGTACTTC
TRBV5-1	.	.	TRBJ1-6	CASSLGLVGSPLHF	TGCGCCAGCAGCTTGGGCCTGGTGGGCTCACCCCTCCACTTT
TRBV5-1	TRBD1	.	TRBJ2-7	CASSLADRAIGPYEQYF	TGCGCCAGCAGCTTGGCGGACAGGGCAATAGGACCCTACGAGCAGTACTTC
TRBV5-1	.	.	TRBJ1-1	CASSSIPPNTEAFF	TGCGCCAGCAGCTCAATCCCCCCGAACACTGAAGCTTTCTTT
TRBV5-1	TRBD2	.	TRBJ2-2	CASSFETGLALTGELFF	TGCGCCAGCAGCTTTGAGACTGGACTAGCTCTTACCGGGGAGCTGTTTTTT
TRBV18	.	once	TRBJ2-3	CASSPGLVYTDTQYF	TGTGCCAGCTCACCAGGTCTAGTCTACACAGATACGCAGTATTTT
TRBV27	TRBD1	.	TRBJ1-1	CASSTPGQGNTEAFF	TGTGCCAGTTCGACACCGGGACAGGGGAACACTGAAGCTTTCTTT
TRBV5-5	.	.	TRBJ2-1	CASSLEVARTSNEQFF	TGTGCCAGCAGCTTGGAGGTAGCGAGAACCTCCAATGAGCAGTTCTTC
TRBV7-9	.	.	TRBJ1-4	CASSLGRALNEKLFF	TGTGCCAGCAGCCTTGGACGGGCACTTAATGAAAAACTGTTTTTT
TRBV7-3	.	.	TRBJ1-1	CASSSQGQNTEAFF	TGTGCCAGCAGCTCCCAAGGCCAGAACACTGAAGCTTTCTTT
TRBV11-3	.	.	TRBJ2-3	CASSLAGVSDTQYF	TGTGCCAGCAGCTTAGCGGGAGTTTCAGATACGCAGTATTTT
TRBV11-2	.	.	TRBJ1-1	CASSLTGGLNTEAFF	TGTGCCAGCAGCTTAACCGGGGGCCTCAACACTGAAGCTTTCTTT
TRBV13	.	.	TRBJ2-3	CASRKPSTDTQYF	TGTGCCAGCAGAAAACCTAGCACAGATACGCAGTATTTT
TRBV19	.	.	TRBJ1-1	CASSTPGQIGTEAFF	TGTGCCAGTAGTACACCTGGACAGATTGGGACTGAAGCTTTCTTT
TRBV5-1	TRBD1	.	TRBJ2-1	CASSLAGQLNEQFF	TGCGCCAGCAGCTTGGCGGGACAGCTCAATGAGCAGTTCTTC
TRBV7-3	.	few	TRBJ1-6	CASSSRLVPNSPLHF	TGTGCCAGCAGCTCGCGGTTGGTCCCGAATTCACCCCTCCACTTT
TRBV6-6	.	.	TRBJ1-6	CASSYPDDNSPLHF	TGTGCCAGCAGTTACCCTGACGATAATTCACCCCTCCACTTT